Listed below are T cell receptor beta chains from one sample, sequenced in a study of blood T cell repertoires in COVID-19. Method: immunoSEQ multiplex PCR; TCRdb's copy keeps in-frame clones and lacks some. The sample includes under 200,000 clones, roughly 91% of them seen just once. Material: peripheral blood. These receptors were collected from a man younger than 30 with COVID-19, enrolled during active disease. Each CDR3 is given with its conserved first and last residue. A D gene is named only where the DNA matches it firmly. For some rows the clone size is stated as once, few or many, or as a class when expanded; others skip it.

once	TRBD2	TRBV6-4	TRBJ2-1	CASSGTSEYNEQFF	TGTGCCAGCTCCGGGACTAGCGAATACAATGAGCAGTTCTTC
few	TRBD1	TRBV28	TRBJ1-3	CASSGTGAGNTIYF	TGTGCCAGCAGCGGGACAGGGGCTGGAAACACCATATATTTT
.	.	TRBV19	TRBJ2-7	CASSPPFYEQYF	TGTGCCAGTAGTCCCCCCTTCTACGAGCAGTACTTC
.	.	TRBV10-2	TRBJ1-5	CASRDSNQPQHF	TGCGCCAGCAGGGACAGTAATCAGCCCCAGCATTTT
once	.	TRBV28	TRBJ1-5	CASRPEGRDQPQHF	TGTGCCAGCAGACCGGAGGGACGGGATCAGCCCCAGCATTTT
.	.	TRBV5-4	TRBJ2-2	CASSLTRGTGELFF	TGTGCCAGCAGCTTGACTCGGGGAACCGGGGAGCTGTTTTTT
.	TRBD2	TRBV5-4	TRBJ2-5	CASSLGVLAGNQETQYF	TGTGCCAGCAGCTTGGGGGTTCTAGCGGGGAACCAAGAGACCCAGTACTTC
.	.	TRBV7-2	TRBJ2-2	CASSLVFGGLTGELFF	TGTGCCAGCAGCTTAGTGTTCGGGGGATTGACCGGGGAGCTGTTTTTT
.	TRBD1	TRBV28	TRBJ2-1	CASSPTGGSYNEQFF	TGTGCCAGCAGTCCGACAGGGGGCAGCTACAATGAGCAGTTCTTC
.	TRBD1	TRBV5-6	TRBJ1-3	CASSTYRGHSGNTIYF	TGTGCCAGCAGCACCTACAGGGGGCACTCTGGAAACACCATATATTTT
.	.	TRBV7-3	TRBJ1-3	CASSLSGTTGNTIYF	TGTGCCAGCAGCTTGTCCGGGACAACGGGAAACACCATATATTTT
once	.	TRBV28	TRBJ2-7	CASSLYPQLSSYEQYF	TGTGCCAGCAGTTTATATCCACAGTTAAGCTCCTACGAGCAGTACTTC
.	.	TRBV6-2/TRBV6-3	TRBJ1-5	CASSYSELPQHF	TGTGCCAGCAGTTACTCGGAGTTGCCCCAGCATTTT
once	.	TRBV9	TRBJ2-7	CASSSRDTSYEQYF	TGTGCCAGCAGCAGCCGGGACACCTCCTACGAGCAGTACTTC
few	TRBD1	TRBV28	TRBJ1-3	CASSVQGLGNTIYF	TGTGCCAGCAGCGTACAGGGGCTCGGAAACACCATATATTTT
.	TRBD1	TRBV2	TRBJ1-5	CASSEGQGGQPQHF	TGTGCCAGCAGTGAGGGACAGGGGGGACAGCCCCAGCATTTT
.	.	TRBV6-6	TRBJ1-5	CASTIQGHQPQHF	TGTGCCAGCACCATACAGGGCCATCAGCCCCAGCATTTT
once	TRBD2	TRBV5-1	TRBJ2-1	CASSLVSGRAVNEQFF	TGCGCCAGCAGCCTGGTGAGCGGGAGGGCCGTCAATGAGCAGTTCTTC
.	TRBD1	TRBV6-6	TRBJ2-2	CASSYRQGLGTGELFF	TGTGCCAGCAGTTACAGACAGGGGCTGGGCACCGGGGAGCTGTTTTTT
.	TRBD2	TRBV10-2	TRBJ2-3	CASSLTGGPADTQYF	TGCGCCAGCAGTCTAACGGGAGGGCCGGCAGATACGCAGTATTTT
.	.	TRBV27	TRBJ1-2	CASSSFFRAGKDYGYTF	TGTGCCAGCAGTTCCTTTTTCCGGGCGGGAAAGGACTATGGCTACACCTTC
.	TRBD2	TRBV5-6	TRBJ2-7	CASSPSGLADEQYF	TGTGCCAGCAGCCCTTCGGGACTAGCTGATGAGCAGTACTTC
.	TRBD1	TRBV7-2	TRBJ1-2	CASSLEGQARRSYGYTF	TGTGCCAGCAGCTTAGAGGGACAGGCCAGAAGGAGCTATGGCTACACCTTC